The sample holds many counts of the clone carrying this T cell receptor beta chain. Its antigen is still unknown. This entry is derived from a study of post-analysis software for immune sequencing data. Study at large: The disease courses covered relapsing-remitting, secondary progressive and progressive-relapsing multiple sclerosis.

Broader study findings: Relative to controls, patients with multiple sclerosis showed significantly lower normalized Chao1 diversity. Same-batch samples co-clustered strongly by F measure.

Unique-molecular-identifier-tagged TCR beta cDNA libraries were used. The source material, roughly 0.9 to 11 million T cells, gave rise to roughly 500,000 cDNA molecules. MiXCR, applied by TCRdb to the PCR reads, yields one record per CDR3 protein. The repertoire holds some 260,000 distinct CDR3 sequences, 30% to 45% seen once, with around 4.7% in the top ten. Sequencing used blood. The sequence was collected from a girl aged 5 to 17 with multiple sclerosis.

The CDR3 region is CSARDRGLNTDTQYF. The DNA of the CDR3 is TGCAGTGCTAGAGATCGGGGACTCAACACAGATACGCAGTATTTT. The chain links TRBV20-1 to TRBJ2-3; a weak D match, TRBD2 (6 bases). The CDR3 contains 15 residues. The germline V gene encodes CDR1 DFQATT and CDR2 SNEGSKA (reference sequence). Trimming took off 0 bases at V and 2 bases at J, with 12 bases between the two ends.